The 17 T cell receptor beta chains below come from one sample, sequenced in a study of blood T cell repertoires in COVID-19. Profiled with immunoSEQ multiplex PCR; TCRdb holds only in-frame clones, not every one. The sample gives nearly 110,000 clones, 80% to 85% of which show up once; around 4.2% is in the top ten. Sequencing used peripheral blood. The receptors were sampled from a human donor in a cohort sampled during active COVID-19.

This chain links TRBV9 with TRBJ1-6; D ambiguous. Germline V gene lookup returns CDR1 SGDLS and CDR2 YYNGEE. The CDR3 has 16 residues. The ends were cut back, 3 bases at V and 10 bases at J, with 20 bases in the middle. This chain's CDR3 is CASSGLRTAGNSPLHF. The CDR3 nucleotides are TGTGCCAGCAGCGGTTTACGGACGGCGGGGAACTCACCCCTCCACTTT. Using reference TRBV9 and TRBJ1-6 for the parts outside the CDR3, the full variable domain is DSGVTQTPKHLITATGQRVTLRCSPRSGDLSVYWYQQSLDQGLQFLIQYYNGEERAKGNILERFSAQQFPDLHSELNLSSLELGDSALYFCASSGLRTAGNSPLHFGNGTRLTVT.

The V and J genes are TRBV6-5 and TRBJ1-2; D gene ambiguous. V gave up 2 bases and J gave up 3 bases, with 7 bases separating them. CDR1 MNHEY and CDR2 SVGAGI come from the germline V gene. The CDR3 length is 13 residues. The CDR3 reads CASSYGGYYGYTF. DNA for the CDR3: TGTGCCAGCAGTTACGGCGGATACTATGGCTACACCTTC.

The chain joins TRBV3-1 (or the pseudogene TRBV3-2) to TRBJ2-2; 10 nucleotides align to TRBD2. The CDR3 is 16 residues long. The germline V gene has CDR1 LGHDT and CDR2 YNNKEL (reference sequence). V shed 6 bases and J 5 bases; nucleotides not matched to a gene: 9. CDR3 loop: CASSRGLAGVTGELFF. The DNA for the CDR3 is TGTGCCAGCAGTCGAGGGCTAGCGGGAGTAACCGGGGAGCTGTTTTTT.

The chain combines TRBV5-1 with TRBJ2-7; tentatively, D is TRBD1 (6 bases). Germline assignment: CDR1 SGHRS and CDR2 YFSETQ. CDR3 length equals 14 residues. The V and J ends lost 4 bases and 2 bases respectively, with 13 bases between them. CDR3 sequence reads: CASSIQGQPYEQYF. For the CDR3, the DNA is TGCGCCAGCAGCATACAGGGCCAGCCCTACGAGCAGTACTTC.

This clone was seen a few times. The rearrangement links TRBV19 to TRBJ2-7; D might be TRBD2 (6 bases). V lost 3 bases and J lost 3, with 12 bases in between. Germline V gene sequence: CDR1 LNHDA, CDR2 SQIVND (reference sequence). CDR3 length: 14 residues. This chain's CDR3 is CASSIGGGLYEQYF. In DNA, the CDR3 is TGTGCCAGTAGTATCGGGGGAGGCCTCTACGAGCAGTACTTC.

CDR3 sequence: CASSQDSGTGAYEQYF. Here the CDR3 DNA reads TGCGCCAGCAGCCAAGATTCGGGGACAGGGGCCTACGAGCAGTACTTC. V usage is TRBV4-1 and J usage is TRBJ2-7; 10 bases are a match to TRBD1. CDR1 MGHRA and CDR2 YSYEKL come from the germline V gene. With 0 bases clipped from V and 2 bases from J, the junction kept 4 bases outside the gene matches. The CDR3 runs 16 residues.

J is TRBJ1-1 and V is TRBV12-3 or TRBV12-4; D call uncertain. The CDR3 loop spans 13 amino acids. V lost 6 bases and J lost 3, with 11 bases in between. In DNA, the CDR3 is TGTGCCAGCAGACCTACCCAGGACACTGAAGCTTTCTTT. Translating gives CASRPTQDTEAFF.

V and J are TRBV7-8 and TRBJ2-2; 10 bases line up with TRBD2. Germline values: CDR1 SGHVS, CDR2 FQNEAQ. The CDR3 has 20 amino acids. V lost 6 bases and J lost 5; bases outside the gene matches: 21. CDR3 sequence reads: CASRSPAGDGLAGETGELFF. The CDR3 nucleotides read TGTGCCAGCAGAAGCCCGGCAGGGGATGGGCTAGCGGGAGAAACCGGGGAGCTGTTTTTT.

The CDR3 DNA follows: TGTGCCAGCAGTTTTAATAGCGGGACTGAGACCCAGTACTTC. It codes for CASSFNSGTETQYF. The chain employs TRBV6-6 and TRBJ2-5; 8 bases are shared with TRBD2. This CDR3 is built from 14 residues. With V trimmed by 4 bases and J by 5 bases, 6 bases remained unmatched. Germline CDR1 and CDR2: MNHNY and SVGAGI (reference sequence).

This clone was observed once. V is TRBV28 and J is TRBJ1-2, with D perhaps TRBD1 (5 bases). V lost 5 bases and J lost 6, with 7 bases in between. CDR1 is MDHEN, CDR2 SYDVKM, per germline. CDR3 length: 11 residues. This CDR3 reads CASSPGHGYTF. The DNA of the CDR3 is TGTGCCAGCAGTCCAGGGCATGGCTACACCTTC.

The chain couples TRBV28 to TRBJ2-5, with 10 bases that match TRBD1. Germline V gene data show CDR1 as MDHEN and CDR2 as SYDVKM. The CDR3 is made up of 13 amino acids. Trimming took 6 bases from V and 3 from J; bases not matched to a gene: 1. In nucleotides, the CDR3 is TGTGCCAGCAGGACAGGGGGCAAAGAGACCCAGTACTTC. As protein: CASRTGGKETQYF.

This clone was detected ten times or more. The chain carries TRBV7-9 and TRBJ2-7; 10 bases are a match to TRBD2. This CDR3 region has 14 residues. V was pared by 5 bases and J by 4 bases, with 5 bases of the junction left unmatched. CDR1 and CDR2 from the germline V gene are SEHNR and FQNEAQ (reference sequence). DNA of the CDR3: TGTGCCAGCAGCACACCGGGACTAGCGTACGAGCAGTACTTC. Translating gives CASSTPGLAYEQYF.

The chain recombines TRBV11-2 with TRBJ1-6; D may be TRBD1 (6 bases). The ends were cut back, 5 bases at V and 4 bases at J, with 24 bases in the middle. CDR3 length: 19 amino acids. In germline, CDR1 is SGHAT, CDR2 FQNNGV. CDR3 in amino acids: CASSDFGPILGQYNSPLHF. In DNA, the CDR3 is TGTGCCAGCAGCGACTTTGGCCCAATTCTTGGACAGTATAATTCACCCCTCCACTTT. Full variable domain (remainder filled in from reference TRBV11-2 and TRBJ1-6): EAGVAQSPRYKIIEKRQSVAFWCNPISGHATLYWYQQILGQGPKLLIQFQNNGVVDDSQLPKDRFSAERLKGVDSTLKIQPAKLEDSAVYLCASSDFGPILGQYNSPLHFGNGTRLTVT.

The CDR3 spells CASSRDRGTGELFF. The CDR3 DNA sequence: TGTGCCAGTAGCCGGGACAGGGGCACCGGGGAGCTGTTTTTT. The chain is built from TRBV19 and TRBJ2-2, with 10 bases matching TRBD1. The V and J ends lost 6 bases and 4 bases, in that order; junction bases with no gene match: 2. Germline V CDR1 and CDR2: LNHDA, SQIVND (reference sequence). The CDR3 is made up of 14 amino acids.

This sequence joins TRBV10-3 and TRBJ2-1; TRBD2 aligns across 10 bases. This CDR3 has 15 residues. V was pared by 6 bases and J by 2 bases, with 4 bases of the junction left unmatched. In germline, CDR1 is ENHRY, CDR2 SYGVKD. CDR3 DNA sequence: TGTGCCATCAGCGGGACTAGCGAGACCTACAATGAGCAGTTCTTC. Its translation is CAISGTSETYNEQFF.

Comments on this clone: This specimen includes other DNA sequences encoding the same CDR3. The chain is built from TRBV23-1 and TRBJ2-2, with 9 bases identical to TRBD1. TRBV23-1 has ORF status, its function being uncertain. J lost 3 bases, V lost 6 bases, and 20 bases had no gene match. The CDR3 sequence is 20 residues long. CDR3 sequence (DNA): TGCGCCAGCAGCCAAGGGACAAACAGGGGGCATTGTCTATACACCGGGGAGCTGTTTTTT. This codes for CASSQGTNRGHCLYTGELFF.

DNA for the CDR3: TGTGCCAGCAGTGAATCAGCGGCCACAGATACGCAGTATTTT. Translated: CASSESAATDTQYF. The chain is built from TRBV6-4 and TRBJ2-3; D is perhaps TRBD2 (5 bases). This CDR3 contains 14 residues. Trimming removed 3 bases at V and 2 bases at J, with 9 bases between. CDR1 and CDR2 from the germline V gene are MRHNA and SNTAGT.